These 16 T cell receptor beta chains came from one sample sequenced in a study of blood T cell repertoires in COVID-19. Generated by immunoSEQ multiplex PCR, the TCRdb table keeps only in-frame clones and is missing some. The sample contains about 480,000 clones, roughly 85% of which appear only once. The sequencing input was PBMCs or T cells enriched from blood (not recorded which). The receptors shown here come from a woman aged 18-29 years with acute COVID-19.

The chain is built from TRBV9 and TRBJ1-6; D might be TRBD1 (6 bases). Germline V CDR1 and CDR2: SGDLS, YYNGEE. The CDR3 is 15 amino acids. V was pared by 0 bases and J by 9 bases, with 13 bases between. CDR3 amino acids: CASSVAGVGSSPLHF. As DNA, the CDR3 is TGTGCCAGCAGCGTAGCAGGGGTCGGTAGTTCACCCCTCCACTTT.

This chain joins TRBV19 and TRBJ1-1; no clear D gene. Germline lookup yields CDR1 LNHDA and CDR2 SQIVND (reference sequence). CDR3 length: 14 amino acids. Trimming stripped 6 bases from V and 4 bases from J, with 15 bases between. The CDR3 region has the DNA TGTGCCAGTAGCACCATGGGCCTGGGCACTGAAGCTTTCTTT. Amino acids: CASSTMGLGTEAFF.

V is TRBV6-4 and J is TRBJ2-1, with 11 bases lining up with TRBD2. Germline CDR1 is MRHNA and CDR2 is SNTAGT. The CDR3 contains 15 residues. V lost 3 bases and J lost 8; bases outside the gene matches: 6. As DNA, the CDR3 is TGTGCCAGCAGTGATACACTAGCGGGAGTTTATGAGCAGTTCTTC. This encodes CASSDTLAGVYEQFF.

This clone has only a few counts. The genes are TRBV7-9 and TRBJ1-1, with D hard to call. This CDR3 spans 13 amino acids. V dropped 5 bases and J dropped 6 bases, with 13 bases sitting between them. CDR1 SEHNR and CDR2 FQNEAQ come from the germline V gene (reference sequence). CDR3 protein: CASSPGNDAEAFF. Here the CDR3 DNA reads TGTGCCAGCAGCCCGGGTAACGACGCTGAAGCTTTCTTT.

The chain links TRBV6-5 to TRBJ1-6; the match to TRBD1 covers 8 bases. Germline CDR1 is MNHEY and CDR2 is SVGAGI. V shed 7 bases, J shed 10 bases, and the junction held 9 bases outside the gene matches. This CDR3 is built from 14 residues. The CDR3 spells CASTRTGPGSPLHF. DNA for the CDR3: TGTGCCAGCACTCGGACAGGGCCAGGCTCACCCCTCCACTTT.

V and J are TRBV27 and TRBJ2-7; a possible D gene is TRBD1 (6 bases). This CDR3 is 14 amino acids long. Between the trimmed V and J ends, which lost 4 bases and 6 bases, there was a span of 16 bases. Germline V CDR1 and CDR2: MNHEY, SMNVEV (reference sequence). CDR3 sequence reads: CASSSQGHLFEQYF. The CDR3 DNA sequence: TGTGCCAGCAGTTCTCAGGGGCATCTTTTCGAGCAGTACTTC.

This CDR3 is CATQKNTEAFF. The CDR3 region has the DNA TGTGCCACCCAGAAGAACACTGAAGCTTTCTTT. The V gene is TRBV10-3, the J gene TRBJ1-1; D not certain. In germline, CDR1 is ENHRY, CDR2 SYGVKD. With 10 bases removed from V and 1 base from J, the gap between germline ends came to 7 bases. The CDR3 length is 11 residues.

The chain joins TRBV9 to TRBJ1-1, with D maybe TRBD1 (5 bases). The CDR3 runs to 13 residues. Trimming cost V 5 bases and J 4 bases, with 12 bases left between them. From germline, CDR1 is SGDLS and CDR2 YYNGEE. The CDR3 DNA sequence: TGTGCCAGCAGTTTTGGGGGAGGCACTGAAGCTTTCTTT. This translates into CASSFGGGTEAFF.

The CDR3 loop reads CASSQGRRGYTF. CDR3 DNA sequence: TGTGCCAGCAGCCAAGGGCGGAGGGGCTACACCTTC. This chain uses TRBV14 with TRBJ1-2; D is unresolved. CDR1 SGHDN and CDR2 FVKESK come from the germline V gene. Between the trimmed V and J ends, which lost 1 base and 8 bases, there was a span of 8 bases. The CDR3 totals 12 residues.

The chain uses TRBV29-1 and TRBJ2-1; D is unclear. The V gene's germline CDR1 is SQVTM and CDR2 ANQGSEA. Trimming shortened V by 8 bases and J by 4 bases, and 9 bases separated the two germline ends. This CDR3 is built from 11 residues. In DNA form, the CDR3 reads TGCAGCACCGAAGCTTACAATGAGCAGTTCTTC. Translating gives CSTEAYNEQFF.

The chain combines TRBV18 with TRBJ2-3, with 9 bases fitting TRBD2. CDR1 KGHSH and CDR2 LQKENI come from the germline V gene. The V segment lost 4 bases and the J segment 3 bases; nucleotides outside the gene matches: 8. The CDR3 length is 16 residues. The CDR3 DNA follows: TGTGCCAGCTCACGACGACAGACTAGCGGAACAGATACGCAGTATTTT. It encodes CASSRRQTSGTDTQYF.

This chain joins TRBV10-3 and TRBJ2-2, with D uncertain. The CDR3 is made up of 15 amino acids. V was pared by 0 bases and J by 5 bases, with 10 bases between. The germline V gene encodes CDR1 ENHRY and CDR2 SYGVKD. CDR3 region: CAISESTRSTGELFF. CDR3 bases: TGTGCCATCAGTGAGTCGACTCGTTCTACCGGGGAGCTGTTTTTT.

The chain joins TRBV5-4 to TRBJ2-7, with TRBD2 identical over 8 bases. J was trimmed by 3 bases and V by 5 bases; bases with no gene match: 10. This CDR3 has 15 amino acids. The germline CDR1 and CDR2 sequences are SGHNT and YYREEE (reference sequence). In DNA, the CDR3 is TGTGCCAGCAGTTCTAAGCGGGAGTCTGTCTACGAGCAGTACTTC. It yields the protein CASSSKRESVYEQYF.

This clone showed up just a few times. The chain combines TRBV21-1 with TRBJ2-1; TRBD1 reflects the table's D call only, with no check against the DNA. TRBV21-1 is labeled a pseudogene. This CDR3 has 16 residues. The CDR3 region has the DNA TGTGCCAGCAGCAAAGGGTCAGTAAGCTCCTACAATGAGCAGTTCTTC. This encodes CASSKGSVSSYNEQFF.

The chain employs TRBV7-2 and TRBJ2-5; the D is unclear. Trimming pared 5 bases from V and 4 bases from J, leaving 5 bases between. The V gene's germline CDR1 is SGHTA and CDR2 FQGNSA. The CDR3 is made up of 11 amino acids. The chain's CDR3 is CASSARETQYF. The CDR3 DNA reads TGTGCCAGCAGCGCGCGAGAGACCCAGTACTTC.

The chain uses TRBV7-2 and TRBJ2-1; possible D gene TRBD2, 5 bases. The V gene's germline CDR1 is SGHTA and CDR2 FQGNSA. Trimming pared 2 bases from V and 3 bases from J, leaving 14 bases between. CDR3 length equals 16 residues. CDR3 amino acids: CASSLSGPVLYNEQFF. CDR3 nucleotides: TGTGCCAGCAGCTTAAGCGGCCCGGTCCTCTACAATGAGCAGTTCTTC.